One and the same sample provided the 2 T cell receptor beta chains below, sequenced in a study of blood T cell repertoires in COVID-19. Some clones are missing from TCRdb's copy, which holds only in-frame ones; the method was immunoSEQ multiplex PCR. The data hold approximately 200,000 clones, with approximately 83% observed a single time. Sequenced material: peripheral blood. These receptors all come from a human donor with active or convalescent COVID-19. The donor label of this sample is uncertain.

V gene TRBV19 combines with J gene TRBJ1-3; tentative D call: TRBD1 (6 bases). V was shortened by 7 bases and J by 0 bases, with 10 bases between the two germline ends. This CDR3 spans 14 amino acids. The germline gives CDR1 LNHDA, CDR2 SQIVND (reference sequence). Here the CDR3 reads CASIRDTSGNTIYF. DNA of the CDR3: TGTGCCAGTATCCGGGACACCTCTGGAAACACCATATATTTT.

The CDR3 DNA sequence: TGTGCCAGCAGCTTAATACAGGGGATCGTGACTGAAGCTTTCTTT. This translates into CASSLIQGIVTEAFF. The chain joins TRBV5-5 to TRBJ1-1, with 7 bases that match TRBD1. Germline trimming cut 2 bases from V and 5 bases from J; bases unmatched to any gene: 9. The length of the CDR3 is 15 residues. Germline V gives CDR1 SGHKS, CDR2 YYEKEE (reference sequence).